Listed here are 28 T cell receptor beta chains from one sample, sequenced in a study of T cell responses to AZD1222 COVID-19 vaccine. Sequencing was performed with immunoSEQ multiplex PCR; in TCRdb, only in-frame clones are kept and a portion is missing. The sample consists of around 100,000 clones, more than 70% of them appearing once. Here the sequenced sample was peripheral blood, taken 28 days after the second AZD1222 dose. These receptor sequences come from an adult who received the AZD1222 COVID-19 vaccine.

This rearrangement joins TRBV4-3 to TRBJ2-2; 8 bases agree with TRBD2. The CDR3 runs to 16 residues. The V gene's germline CDR1 is LGHNA and CDR2 YSLEER. The ends lost 1 base at V and 3 bases at J; junction bases unmatched: 4. DNA for the CDR3: TGCGCCAGCAGCCAAGGCGGGGGGCTGGACACCGGGGAGCTGTTTTTT. Its protein product is CASSQGGGLDTGELFF.

The chain employs TRBV12-3 or TRBV12-4 and TRBJ1-1, with D unclear. The V and J ends lost 7 bases and 4 bases respectively, with 13 bases between them. The CDR3 has 13 residues. Here the CDR3 DNA reads TGTGCCAGCAACCTAGAGATGGGCACTGAAGCTTTCTTT. This encodes CASNLEMGTEAFF.

J is TRBJ1-6 and V is TRBV6-5; D not certain. V shed 8 bases and J shed 7 bases, with 15 bases lying between them. CDR1 MNHEY and CDR2 SVGAGI come from the germline V gene. The CDR3 has 14 residues. The DNA for the CDR3 is TGTGCCAGCTCTTCGAGGCCTGAGAATTCACCCCTCCACTTT. Translated, it gives CASSSRPENSPLHF.

V and J are TRBV5-4 and TRBJ1-5; D gene ambiguous. This CDR3 contains 14 residues. V lost 3 bases to trimming and J lost 0 bases, with 7 bases between them. Per the germline V gene, CDR1 is SGHNT and CDR2 is YYREEE (reference sequence). The CDR3 DNA reads as TGTGCCAGCAGCTCGGCGGGTAGCAATCAGCCCCAGCATTTT. This encodes CASSSAGSNQPQHF.

This chain connects TRBV7-2 to TRBJ2-4; D gene ambiguous. Looked up from germline, CDR1 is SGHTA and CDR2 is FQGNSA. Trimming stripped 4 bases from V and 7 bases from J, with 5 bases between. The CDR3 is 11 residues long. CDR3 sequence (DNA): TGTGCCAGCAGCTCTACTAACATTCAGTACTTC. Amino acids: CASSSTNIQYF.

The J gene is TRBJ2-7, the V gene TRBV18; D is perhaps TRBD1 (6 bases). The germline CDR1 and CDR2 sequences are KGHSH and LQKENI. Trimming cost V 6 bases and J 0 bases, with 12 bases left between them. The CDR3 is 14 amino acids. CDR3 loop: CASSPGHLSYEQYF. The CDR3 coding sequence is TGTGCCAGCTCTCCGGGACACCTCTCCTACGAGCAGTACTTC.

This rearrangement joins TRBV15 to TRBJ2-5, with D perhaps matching TRBD2 (5 bases). CDR3 length equals 15 residues. Trimming took off 0 bases at V and 4 bases at J, with 12 bases between the two ends. CDR1 LNHNV and CDR2 YYDKDF come from the germline V gene (reference sequence). CDR3 protein: CATSRDPSGLETQYF. The DNA of the CDR3 is TGTGCCACCAGCAGAGATCCCAGTGGACTAGAGACCCAGTACTTC.

The rearrangement uses TRBV18 and TRBJ2-7; TRBD1 or TRBD2 may be the D gene (5 bases each). Trimming removed 6 bases at V and 2 bases at J, with 20 bases between. In germline, CDR1 is KGHSH, CDR2 LQKENI. This CDR3 has 16 amino acids. Written as DNA, the CDR3 is TGTGCCAGCTCCCCCCTCGGGACGGATGTTACCTACGAGCAGTACTTC. Amino acid sequence: CASSPLGTDVTYEQYF.

The chain carries TRBV29-1 and TRBJ1-4; 7 nucleotides line up with TRBD1. This CDR3 has 13 residues. J was trimmed by 5 bases and V by 7 bases; bases with no gene match: 7. The germline gives CDR1 SQVTM, CDR2 ANQGSEA. The CDR3 DNA follows: TGCAGCGGCCGGGACAGTCTCAATGAAAAACTGTTTTTT. As protein: CSGRDSLNEKLFF.

V and J are TRBV6-5 and TRBJ1-3; D ambiguous. This CDR3 has 14 residues. Germline loops: CDR1 MNHEY, CDR2 SVGAGI. Trimming removed 10 bases from V and 1 base from J, with 14 bases in between. The CDR3 reads CATSERTSGNTIYF. In nucleotides, the CDR3 is TGTGCCACCTCGGAGAGGACTTCTGGAAACACCATATATTTT.

The chain combines TRBV18 with TRBJ1-1, with no clear D. Germline V CDR1 and CDR2: KGHSH, LQKENI. The ends were cut back, 3 bases at V and 1 base at J, with 15 bases in the middle. CDR3 length: 16 amino acids. The CDR3 bases are TGTGCCAGCTCACCTTCTAACAGCCCCGAGAACACTGAAGCTTTCTTT. This gives the protein CASSPSNSPENTEAFF. The variable domain in full, with the rest retrieved from reference TRBV18 and TRBJ1-1, is NAGVMQNPRHLVRRRGQEARLRCSPMKGHSHVYWYRQLPEEGLKFMVYLQKENIIDESGMPKERFSAEFPKEGPSILRIQQVVRGDSAAYFCASSPSNSPENTEAFFGQGTRLTVV.

The chain has TRBV3-1 (or the pseudogene TRBV3-2) and TRBJ1-2; no definite D call. Looked up from germline, CDR1 is LGHDT and CDR2 is YNNKEL (reference sequence). V was cut by 0 bases and J by 8 bases, with 7 bases left in between. The CDR3 is 12 residues long. This CDR3 reads CASSQDQRGYTF. In DNA form, the CDR3 reads TGTGCCAGCAGCCAAGACCAGCGGGGCTACACCTTC.

This clone was observed a single time. At one end the junction does not follow the germline gene, possibly because of a read error. CDR3: CASSDSGVSYNSPLHF. The CDR3 nucleotides are TGTGCCAGCAGCGACTCAGGGGTCTCCTATAATTCACCCCTCCACTTT. The chain recombines TRBV6-4 with TRBJ1-6; tentatively, D is TRBD1 (6 bases). From germline, CDR1 is MRHNA and CDR2 SNTAGT. This CDR3 comprises 16 residues.

The rearrangement uses TRBV2 and TRBJ2-5; TRBD1 might be the D (6 bases). Trimming took off 0 bases at V and 7 bases at J, with 15 bases between the two ends. This CDR3 region has 15 residues. The germline V gene encodes CDR1 SNHLY and CDR2 FYNNEI. The CDR3 bases are TGTGCCAGCAGTGAAGCGCCCGACAGGCTGGCGACCCAGTACTTC. This codes for CASSEAPDRLATQYF.

J is TRBJ2-1 and V is TRBV15; maybe TRBD2 (5 bases). Between the trimmed V and J ends, which lost 0 bases and 8 bases, there was a span of 11 bases. The CDR3 covers 14 residues. Germline V gives CDR1 LNHNV, CDR2 YYDKDF (reference sequence). The CDR3 loop reads CATSRDAPGYEQFF. For the CDR3, the DNA is TGTGCCACCAGCAGAGATGCGCCGGGATATGAGCAGTTCTTC.

This chain uses TRBV6-5 with TRBJ2-7; 7 bases agree with TRBD2. V dropped 5 bases and J dropped 0; count of bases not matched to a gene: 7. Germline CDR1 is MNHEY and CDR2 is SVGAGI. The length of the CDR3 is 15 residues. This CDR3 reads CASSTRTGGSYEQYF. The CDR3 region has the DNA TGTGCCAGCAGTACTCGCACGGGGGGCTCCTACGAGCAGTACTTC.

The chain links TRBV7-2 to TRBJ1-3; no definite D call. Germline CDR1 SGHTA, CDR2 FQGNSA. Between the trimmed V and J ends, which lost 1 base and 0 bases, there was a span of 10 bases. The CDR3 covers 16 residues. CDR3 nucleotides: TGTGCCAGCAGCTTAGTGGGCCCCCTCTCTGGAAACACCATATATTTT. Its translation: CASSLVGPLSGNTIYF.

The chain employs TRBV7-9 and TRBJ1-3; maybe TRBD1 (6 bases). Germline CDR1 SEHNR, CDR2 FQNEAQ (reference sequence). The V and J ends lost 5 bases and 3 bases respectively, with 11 bases between them. The CDR3 is 14 amino acids. In DNA, the CDR3 is TGTGCCAGCAGCGGAACAGGGAGTGGAAACACCATATATTTT. Translated: CASSGTGSGNTIYF.

The genes are TRBV4-2 and TRBJ1-4; 9 bases line up with TRBD1. CDR3 length: 15 residues. Per germline, CDR1 LGHNA and CDR2 YNFKEQ. V shed 2 bases and J 7 bases; nucleotides not matched to a gene: 5. The CDR3 reads CASSQRDRGFEKLFF. The CDR3, as DNA: TGTGCCAGCAGCCAACGAGACAGGGGGTTTGAAAAACTGTTTTTT.

This rearrangement joins TRBV7-9 to TRBJ2-7; D is possibly TRBD1 or TRBD2 (5 bases each). V was clipped by 3 bases and J by 2 bases, with 14 bases between them. Germline values: CDR1 SEHNR, CDR2 FQNEAQ (reference sequence). This CDR3 comprises 15 residues. CDR3 loop: CASSFDSGTPYEQYF. CDR3 DNA sequence: TGTGCCAGCAGCTTCGACAGTGGGACCCCCTACGAGCAGTACTTC.

The J gene is TRBJ1-5, the V gene TRBV5-1, with D uncertain. This CDR3 comprises 15 residues. V dropped 0 bases and J dropped 2 bases, with 9 bases sitting between them. CDR1 is SGHRS, CDR2 YFSETQ, per germline. In DNA form, the CDR3 reads TGCGCCAGCAGCTTGGGGTGGGGAGGCAATCAGCCCCAGCATTTT. Protein: CASSLGWGGNQPQHF.

V usage is TRBV14 and J usage is TRBJ1-6; tentatively, D is TRBD1 (5 bases). V was cut by 5 bases and J by 3 bases, with 14 bases left in between. The CDR3 contains 16 residues. Germline CDR1 SGHDN, CDR2 FVKESK. CDR3 residues: CASSKMTVNYNSPLHF. The CDR3, as DNA: TGTGCCAGCAGCAAGATGACAGTCAACTATAATTCACCCCTCCACTTT.

This chain uses TRBV6-1 with TRBJ1-5, with D unresolved. Germline V gene lookup returns CDR1 MNHNS and CDR2 SASEGT. The CDR3 runs to 13 residues. V lost 1 base and J lost 9, with 10 bases in between. CDR3 amino acids: CASSEDRDWPQHF. The CDR3, as DNA: TGTGCCAGCAGTGAAGACCGAGACTGGCCCCAGCATTTT.

This chain uses TRBV7-2 with TRBJ1-2; no firm D call. This CDR3 spans 11 amino acids. V was pared by 5 bases and J by 7 bases, with 8 bases between. The germline CDR1 and CDR2 sequences are SGHTA and FQGNSA. The CDR3 DNA reads as TGTGCCAGCAGCCCAACTCTTGGCTACACCTTC. It translates to CASSPTLGYTF.

The rearrangement links TRBV19 to TRBJ2-7; 7 bases fit TRBD1. Losses at the gene ends were 10 bases for V and 2 bases for J; bases not matched to a gene: 5. This CDR3 has 12 amino acids. Per the germline V gene, CDR1 is LNHDA and CDR2 is SQIVND (reference sequence). The DNA for the CDR3 is TGTGCCACCAGGGACAGCACCTACGAGCAGTACTTC. Its translation is CATRDSTYEQYF.

As to this clone: An end of the junction differs from the germline gene, which may be a read error. The J gene is TRBJ2-5, the V gene TRBV7-7; no clear D gene. The CDR3 is 15 amino acids. In germline, CDR1 is SSHAT, CDR2 FNYEAQ (reference sequence). The CDR3 DNA reads TGTGCTAGCAGCTTCAGTTTTGGGAATCAAGAGACCCAGTACTTC. Translated, it gives CASSFSFGNQETQYF.

V gene TRBV5-6 combines with J gene TRBJ2-7; D not certain. With 0 bases removed from V and 4 bases from J, the gap between germline ends came to 8 bases. There are 13 residues in the CDR3. Germline V gene data show CDR1 as SGHDT and CDR2 as YYEEEE. CDR3 sequence (DNA): TGTGCCAGCAGCTTGGTGGTTGGGTACGAGCAGTACTTC. This encodes CASSLVVGYEQYF.

The chain recombines TRBV6-5 with TRBJ1-3; no clear D gene. The V end was cut by 10 bases, the J end by 0 bases, with 10 bases between. The CDR3 totals 13 residues. The germline V gene encodes CDR1 MNHEY and CDR2 SVGAGI. The CDR3 DNA is TGTGCCATCCCTCGGTTCTCTGGAAACACCATATATTTT. Encoded protein: CAIPRFSGNTIYF.